The TCR beta chain described here comes from a study of blood T cell repertoires in COVID-19. The assay was immunoSEQ multiplex PCR, and TCRdb's table has in-frame clones only and misses some. The sample lists 50,000 or so clones; 90% were seen once. This TCR was recovered from a human donor in a cohort sampled during active COVID-19. Sequenced sample: peripheral blood.

CDR3 loop: CASSPERASNQPQHF. As DNA, the CDR3 is TGTGCCAGTAGCCCCGAGAGGGCGAGCAATCAGCCCCAGCATTTT. The gene calls are TRBV19 and TRBJ1-5; unclear D gene. CDR3 length: 15 amino acids. The V and J ends lost 6 bases and 1 base respectively, with 13 bases between them. Germline loops: CDR1 LNHDA, CDR2 SQIVND (reference sequence).